The present entry profiles one T cell receptor beta chain with its context. This clonotype was found a few times. There is no known antigen for this receptor. The germline gene is not matched at one end of the junction; a read error may be the cause. These data originate in a study of Graves' ophthalmopathy and Graves' hyperthyroidism (dated by TCRdb to 2017 to 2018). With regard to the full study: Peripheral blood was collected at initial diagnosis, prior to any treatment. In total, around 140 blood samples were TCR-sequenced: under 45 ophthalmopathy, approximately 75 hyperthyroidism and approximately 17 hyperthyroidism-to-ophthalmopathy patients. The study used TCR beta repertoire signatures to distinguish Graves' ophthalmopathy from Graves' hyperthyroidism and to predict progression to ophthalmopathy. Once sampling was done, hyperthyroidism patients were given methimazole at a starting dose of 30 mg daily, while ophthalmopathy patients were given high-dose intravenous methylprednisolone. A discovery set of about 99 patients (around 44 ophthalmopathy, 60 or so stable hyperthyroidism) was enrolled to explore V-J signatures distinguishing ophthalmopathy from hyperthyroidism. An independent validation cohort was composed of some 19 hyperthyroidism patients and around 16 patients who later progressed from hyperthyroidism to ophthalmopathy. T-cell repertoires of thyroid tissue and blood were compared in over 5 hyperthyroidism patients. Results and caveats for the whole study, not just this receptor: No statistical method was used to set the sample size in advance, and the investigators knew which group each participant was assigned to. In validation, the model predicted ophthalmopathy progression with 70.59% sensitivity and around 72% specificity; eleven to twelve predicted patients were CT-confirmed with GO in a median of approximately six months. Ophthalmopathy was separated from stable hyperthyroidism by the 13-signature model with about 90% sensitivity and about 81% specificity in cross-validation and with 80%/75% in the test set. Most expanded thyroid clonotypes with frequency above 0.001 were also detected in blood, suggesting blood repertoires may reflect the thyroid immune response.

The ophthalmopathy patients had moderately to severely active disease, with a Clinical Activity Score of 3 or higher, a NOSPECS grade of 4 or higher, and a disease duration of less than 3 months. Patients were excluded if they had other autoimmune diseases, uncontrolled infections, pregnancy or lactation. Diagnosis was based on clinical symptoms, serum thyroxine, TRAb, thyroid ultrasound and orbital computed tomography. PBMCs were isolated from 8 to 10 ml of fresh peripheral blood by Ficoll-Paque density gradient centrifugation. Trizol reagent was used to extract the total RNA, and its quality was then checked on an Agilent 2100 Bioanalyzer. For repertoire sequencing, TCR beta CDR3 regions were amplified from RNA transcripts. A first-round RT-PCR used HTBI primers with the Qiagen OneStep RT-PCR kit, followed by a second-round multiplex PCR, size selection and purification. Sequencing of the libraries was carried out on an Illumina HiSeq2000 in paired-end mode with 100 bp reads. The authors' analysis ran thus. SOAPnuke was used to process the reads, throwing out any read that had adapters, had uncalled bases, had a mean Phred below 15, or lacked an exact constant-primer or identifier match. High-quality paired reads were merged with COPE v1.2.5. Each unique nucleotide sequence was defined as a clonotype, and clonotypes were aligned to IMGT TRB V, D and J references with MiTCR v1.1. The analysis was limited to V-J combinations with a frequency above 0.0001, which together covered 99.2% of repertoires. A TCR clonal expansion and chaos score per V-J combination was defined as the ratio of F50 clonal expansion to chaos observed in the TCRdist matrix. Features were reduced by Welch's t-statistics and random forest to some 13 V-J combinations, which fed a naive Bayes classifier. The similarity between thyroid and blood repertoires was quantified using the Morisita-Horn index. The public sequencing data were trimmed at Q25 with fastp and processed into clonotypes with MiXCR by TCRdb, which kept only in-frame beta chains. Under each unique CDR3 protein, matching rows form one entry showing the most common genes and DNA. The V and J calls here are based on TCRdb, not the publication. The table for this sample lists almost 750,000 distinct CDR3 sequences; 40% of them were counted only once. The ten largest account for 44% of the sample.

This TCR was sampled from an adult man with Graves' ophthalmopathy. The specimen was peripheral blood.

The sequenced DNA: TGTGCCAGTAGCCCGGACTACCTGGGGTACGAGCAGTACTTC. The encoded protein is CASSPDYLGYEQYF. The chain uses TRBV4-2 and TRBJ2-7, with TRBD2 perhaps the D gene, on 6 matching bases. The germline V gene gives CDR1 as LGHNA and CDR2 as YNFKEQ. The CDR3 contains 14 residues, cysteine and phenylalanine counted. Kept here is only the CDR3 DNA, which spans 42 bases and is read in frame from base 1.